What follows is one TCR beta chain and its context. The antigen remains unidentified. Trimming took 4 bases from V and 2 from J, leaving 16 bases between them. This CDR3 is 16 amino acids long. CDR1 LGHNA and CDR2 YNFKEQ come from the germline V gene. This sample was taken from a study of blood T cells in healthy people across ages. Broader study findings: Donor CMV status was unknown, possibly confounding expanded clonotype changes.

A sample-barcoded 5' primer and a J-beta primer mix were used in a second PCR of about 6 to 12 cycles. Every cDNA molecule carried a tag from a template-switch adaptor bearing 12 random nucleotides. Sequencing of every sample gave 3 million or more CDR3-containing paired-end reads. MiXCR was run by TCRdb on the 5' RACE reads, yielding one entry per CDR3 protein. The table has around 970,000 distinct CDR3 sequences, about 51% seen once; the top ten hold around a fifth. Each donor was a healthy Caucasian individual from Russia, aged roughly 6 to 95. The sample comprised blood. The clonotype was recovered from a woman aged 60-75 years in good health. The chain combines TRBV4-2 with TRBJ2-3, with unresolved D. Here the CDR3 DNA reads TGTGCCAGCAGCCCCTCCGACGGTCGAAACACAGATACGCAGTATTTT. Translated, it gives CASSPSDGRNTDTQYF.